This T cell receptor beta chain originates from a study of technical replicates of blood from several donors. Germline V gene data show CDR1 as GTSNPN and CDR2 as SVGIG (reference sequence). There are 18 residues in the CDR3. The V segment lost 5 bases and the J segment 5 bases; nucleotides outside the gene matches: 18. Measured with immunoSEQ multiplex PCR; TCRdb has only the in-frame clones, and not every one. The sample lists about 70,000 clones, approximately 96% occurring once. This TCR was sampled from a human donor in good health. The chain combines TRBV30 with TRBJ2-2; 9 positions agree with TRBD2. Source material: T cells isolated from PBMCs. Here the CDR3 reads CAWGPLTTGTSRTGELFF. DNA for the CDR3: TGTGCCTGGGGTCCTTTGACAACCGGGACTAGCAGGACCGGGGAGCTGTTTTTT.